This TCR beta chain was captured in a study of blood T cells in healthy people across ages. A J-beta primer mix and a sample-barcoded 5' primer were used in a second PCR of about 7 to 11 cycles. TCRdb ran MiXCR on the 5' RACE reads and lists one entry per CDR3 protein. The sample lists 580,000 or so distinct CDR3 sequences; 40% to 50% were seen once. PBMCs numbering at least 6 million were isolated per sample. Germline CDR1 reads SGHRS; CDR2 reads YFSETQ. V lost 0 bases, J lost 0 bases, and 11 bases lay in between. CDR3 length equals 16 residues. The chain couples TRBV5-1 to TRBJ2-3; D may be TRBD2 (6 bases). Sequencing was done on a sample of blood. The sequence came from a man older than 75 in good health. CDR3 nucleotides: TGCGCCAGCAGCTTGGGGGCTAGCGCTAGCACAGATACGCAGTATTTT. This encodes CASSLGASASTDTQYF.